These 5 T cell receptor beta chains came from one sample sequenced in a study of T-cell reconstitution after alpha-beta-depleted transplantation in children. TCRbeta library construction was performed incorporating unique molecular identifiers. MiXCR was run by TCRdb on the PCR reads, yielding one entry per CDR3 protein. The sample yields about 980,000 distinct CDR3 sequences, about 29% seen once. Sequenced here: PBMCs, mostly from graft donor cells, sampled 360 days after TCRalphabeta/CD19-depleted stem cell transplant. These receptors were taken from a boy less than two years old who had a stem cell transplant for SCID, so the T cells may come from the graft donor.

V gene TRBV2 combines with J gene TRBJ2-7; 9 bases line up with TRBD1. This CDR3 comprises 15 residues. Losses at the gene ends were 6 bases for V and 5 bases for J; bases not matched to a gene: 11. Per germline, CDR1 SNHLY and CDR2 FYNNEI. This CDR3 is CASSAQGTGLNEQYF. Here the CDR3 DNA reads TGTGCCAGCAGCGCCCAAGGGACAGGGCTAAACGAGCAGTACTTC.

This clonotype occurred many times. A junction boundary mismatches the germline segment, possibly from a read error. This sequence joins TRBV5-1 and TRBJ2-5; D perhaps matches TRBD2 (5 bases). Per the germline V gene, CDR1 is SGHRS and CDR2 is YFSETQ. The CDR3 is made up of 13 amino acids. The CDR3 bases are TGTGCCAGCAGTTTGGGAGATAGGGAGACCCAGTACTTC. Translated, it gives CASSLGDRETQYF.

This clonotype was seen a handful of times. This rearrangement joins TRBV20-1 to TRBJ1-4; D not certain. Germline CDR1 is DFQATT and CDR2 is SNEGSKA (reference sequence). This CDR3 comprises 12 residues. Trimming removed 2 bases from V and 5 bases from J, with 6 bases in between. The chain's CDR3 is CSARRRNEKLFF. DNA of the CDR3: TGCAGTGCTAGACGCAGGAATGAAAAACTGTTTTTT.

This chain joins TRBV10-3 and TRBJ2-7; TRBD2 might be the D (5 bases). The CDR3 contains 14 residues. With 6 bases removed from V and 2 bases from J, the gap between germline ends came to 14 bases. Germline CDR1 and CDR2: ENHRY and SYGVKD. In DNA form, the CDR3 reads TGTGCCATCAGGGGGAGAGACCCGGCCTACGAGCAGTACTTC. Translated, it gives CAIRGRDPAYEQYF.

This clonotype was observed a few times. This chain connects TRBV2 to TRBJ1-5, with 7 positions matching TRBD1. CDR3 length: 14 amino acids. The ends lost 4 bases at V and 3 bases at J; junction bases unmatched: 3. Germline CDR1 is SNHLY and CDR2 is FYNNEI. The CDR3 sequence is CASSGDSANQPQHF. The CDR3 DNA is TGTGCCAGCAGTGGGGACAGCGCCAATCAGCCCCAGCATTTT.